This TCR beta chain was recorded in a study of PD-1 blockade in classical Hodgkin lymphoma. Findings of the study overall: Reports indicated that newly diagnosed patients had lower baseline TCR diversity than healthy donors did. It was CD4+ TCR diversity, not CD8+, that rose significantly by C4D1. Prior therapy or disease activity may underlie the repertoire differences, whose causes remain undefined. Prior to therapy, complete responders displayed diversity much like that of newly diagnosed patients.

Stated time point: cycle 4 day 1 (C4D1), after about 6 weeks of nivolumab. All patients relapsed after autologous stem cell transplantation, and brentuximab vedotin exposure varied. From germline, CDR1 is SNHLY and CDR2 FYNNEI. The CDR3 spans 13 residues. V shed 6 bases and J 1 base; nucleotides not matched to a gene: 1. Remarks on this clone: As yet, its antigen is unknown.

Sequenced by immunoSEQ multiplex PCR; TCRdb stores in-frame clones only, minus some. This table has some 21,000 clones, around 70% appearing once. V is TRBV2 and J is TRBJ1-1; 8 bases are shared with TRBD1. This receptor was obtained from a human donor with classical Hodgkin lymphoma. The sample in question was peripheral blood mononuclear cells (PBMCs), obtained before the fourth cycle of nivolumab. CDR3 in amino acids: CASSGQGNTEAFF. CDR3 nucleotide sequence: TGTGCCAGCAGCGGACAGGGGAACACTGAAGCTTTCTTT. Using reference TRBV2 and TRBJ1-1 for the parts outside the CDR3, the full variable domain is EPEVTQTPSHQVTQMGQEVILRCVPISNHLYFYWYRQILGQKVEFLVSFYNNEISEKSEIFDDQFSVERPDGSNFTLKIRSTKLEDSAMYFCASSGQGNTEAFFGQGTRLTVV.